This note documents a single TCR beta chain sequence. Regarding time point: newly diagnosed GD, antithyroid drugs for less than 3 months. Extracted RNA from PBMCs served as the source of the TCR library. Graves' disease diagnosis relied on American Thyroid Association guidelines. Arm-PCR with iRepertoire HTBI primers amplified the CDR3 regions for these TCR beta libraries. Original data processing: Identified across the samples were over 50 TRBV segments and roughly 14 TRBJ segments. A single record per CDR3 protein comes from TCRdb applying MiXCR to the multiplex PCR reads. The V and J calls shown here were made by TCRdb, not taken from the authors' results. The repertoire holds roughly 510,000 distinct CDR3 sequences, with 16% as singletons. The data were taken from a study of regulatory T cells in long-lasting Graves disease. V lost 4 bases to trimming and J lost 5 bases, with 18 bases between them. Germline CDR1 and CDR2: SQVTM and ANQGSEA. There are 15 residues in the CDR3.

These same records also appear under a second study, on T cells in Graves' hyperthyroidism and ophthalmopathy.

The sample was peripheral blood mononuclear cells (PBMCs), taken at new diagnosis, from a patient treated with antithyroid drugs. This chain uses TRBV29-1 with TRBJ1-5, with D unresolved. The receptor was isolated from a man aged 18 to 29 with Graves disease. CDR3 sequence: CSVGVSASPDQPQHF. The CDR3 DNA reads TGCAGCGTTGGGGTTTCGGCCAGTCCCGATCAGCCCCAGCATTTT.